One TCR beta chain is described in this entry. Only in-frame clones appear in the TCRdb table, and some are missing; sequencing was by immunoSEQ multiplex PCR. The sample carries roughly 140,000 clones, about 93% recorded once. The data were taken from a study of T cell responses to AZD1222 COVID-19 vaccine. The germline V gene has CDR1 SGHVS and CDR2 FNYEAQ. This CDR3 contains 16 residues. Trimming pared 0 bases from V and 1 base from J, leaving 9 bases between. The chain has TRBV7-6 and TRBJ2-2; D uncertain. Sequencing was performed on peripheral blood, taken on day 0 of AZD1222 vaccination. This sequence was found in an adult in good health. CDR3 coding DNA: TGTGCCAGCAGCTTAGCCTTGGCAGAGAACACCGGGGAGCTGTTTTTT. It codes for CASSLALAENTGELFF.